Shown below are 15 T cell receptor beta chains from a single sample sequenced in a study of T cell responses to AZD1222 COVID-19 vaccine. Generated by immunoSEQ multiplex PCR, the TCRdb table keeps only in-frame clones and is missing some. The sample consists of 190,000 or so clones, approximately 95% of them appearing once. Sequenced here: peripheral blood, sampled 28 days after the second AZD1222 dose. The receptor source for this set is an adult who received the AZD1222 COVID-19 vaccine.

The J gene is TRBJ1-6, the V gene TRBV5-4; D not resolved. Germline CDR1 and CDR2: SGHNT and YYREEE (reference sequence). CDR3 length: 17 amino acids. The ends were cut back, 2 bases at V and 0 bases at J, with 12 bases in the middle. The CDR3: CASSFWPLSSYNSPLHF. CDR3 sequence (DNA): TGTGCCAGCAGCTTTTGGCCCCTAAGCTCCTATAATTCACCCCTCCACTTT.

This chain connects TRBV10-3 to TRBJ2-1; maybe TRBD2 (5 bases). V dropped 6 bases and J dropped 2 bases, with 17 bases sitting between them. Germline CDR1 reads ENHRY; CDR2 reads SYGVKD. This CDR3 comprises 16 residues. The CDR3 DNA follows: TGTGCCATCAGGGTCCGAGCGGCGGATCCCTACAATGAGCAGTTCTTC. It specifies CAIRVRAADPYNEQFF.

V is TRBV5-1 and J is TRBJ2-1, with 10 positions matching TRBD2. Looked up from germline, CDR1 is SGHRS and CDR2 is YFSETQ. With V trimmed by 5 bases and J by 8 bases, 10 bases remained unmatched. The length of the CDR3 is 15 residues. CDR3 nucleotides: TGCGCCAGCAGGTTAGCGGGGGGATCTGGGGATGAGCAGTTCTTC. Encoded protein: CASRLAGGSGDEQFF.

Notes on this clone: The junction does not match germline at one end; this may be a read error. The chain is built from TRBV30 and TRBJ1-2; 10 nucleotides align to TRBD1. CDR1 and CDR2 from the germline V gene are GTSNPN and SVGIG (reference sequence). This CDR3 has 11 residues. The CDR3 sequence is CGQGGVGGYTF. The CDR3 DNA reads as TGCGGACAGGGGGGAGTTGGTGGCTACACCTTC. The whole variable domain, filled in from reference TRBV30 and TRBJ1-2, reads SQTIHQWPATLVQPVGSPLSLECTVEGTSNPNLYWYRQAAGRGLQLLFYSVGIGQISSEVPQNLSASRPQDRQFILSSKKLLLSDSGFYLCGQGGVGGYTFGSGTRLTVV.

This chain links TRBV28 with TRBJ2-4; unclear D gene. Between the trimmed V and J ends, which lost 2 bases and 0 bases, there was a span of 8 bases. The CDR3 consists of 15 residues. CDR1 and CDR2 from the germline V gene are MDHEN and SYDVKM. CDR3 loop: CASSLGATAKNIQYF. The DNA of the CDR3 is TGTGCCAGCAGTTTAGGTGCTACAGCCAAAAACATTCAGTACTTC.

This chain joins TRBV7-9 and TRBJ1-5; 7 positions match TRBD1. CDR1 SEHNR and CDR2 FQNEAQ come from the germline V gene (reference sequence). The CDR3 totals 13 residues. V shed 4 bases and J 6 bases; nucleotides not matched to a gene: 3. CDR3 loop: CASSSGGSQPQHF. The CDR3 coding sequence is TGTGCCAGCAGCTCAGGGGGAAGTCAGCCCCAGCATTTT.

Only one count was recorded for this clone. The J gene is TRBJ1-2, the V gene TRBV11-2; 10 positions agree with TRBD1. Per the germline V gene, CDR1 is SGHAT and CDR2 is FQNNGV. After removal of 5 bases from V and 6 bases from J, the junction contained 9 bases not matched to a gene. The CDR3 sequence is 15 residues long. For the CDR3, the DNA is TGTGCCAGCAGCGCCAGACAGGGGGCGGGCGATGGCTACACCTTC. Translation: CASSARQGAGDGYTF.

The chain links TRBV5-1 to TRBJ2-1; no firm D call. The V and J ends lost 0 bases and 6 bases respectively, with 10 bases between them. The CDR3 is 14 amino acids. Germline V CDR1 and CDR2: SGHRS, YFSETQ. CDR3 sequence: CASSLEGLGNEQFF. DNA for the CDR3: TGCGCCAGCAGCTTGGAGGGTCTCGGCAATGAGCAGTTCTTC. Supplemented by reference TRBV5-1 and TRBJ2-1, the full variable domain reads KAGVTQTPRYLIKTRGQQVTLSCSPISGHRSVSWYQQTPGQGLQFLFEYFSETQRNKGNFPGRFSGRQFSNSRSEMNVSTLELGDSALYLCASSLEGLGNEQFFGPGTRLTVL.

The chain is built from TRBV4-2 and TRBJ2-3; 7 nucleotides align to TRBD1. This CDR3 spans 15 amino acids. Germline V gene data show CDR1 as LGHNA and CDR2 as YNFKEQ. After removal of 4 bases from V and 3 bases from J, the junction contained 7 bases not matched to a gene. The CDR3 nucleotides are TGTGCCAGCAGCCCTGTAAGGGGGCGGACAGATACGCAGTATTTT. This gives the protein CASSPVRGRTDTQYF.

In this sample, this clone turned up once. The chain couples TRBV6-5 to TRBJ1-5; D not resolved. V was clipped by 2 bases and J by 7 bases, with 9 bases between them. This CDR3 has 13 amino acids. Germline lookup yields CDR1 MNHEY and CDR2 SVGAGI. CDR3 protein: CASSYGYRQPQHF. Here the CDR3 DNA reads TGTGCCAGCAGTTACGGATATCGCCAGCCCCAGCATTTT.

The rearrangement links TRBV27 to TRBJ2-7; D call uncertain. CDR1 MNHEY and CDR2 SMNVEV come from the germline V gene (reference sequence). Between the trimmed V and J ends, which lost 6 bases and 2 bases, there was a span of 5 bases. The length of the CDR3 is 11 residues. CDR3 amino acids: CASSRAYEQYF. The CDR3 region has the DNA TGTGCCAGCAGCCGAGCCTACGAGCAGTACTTC.

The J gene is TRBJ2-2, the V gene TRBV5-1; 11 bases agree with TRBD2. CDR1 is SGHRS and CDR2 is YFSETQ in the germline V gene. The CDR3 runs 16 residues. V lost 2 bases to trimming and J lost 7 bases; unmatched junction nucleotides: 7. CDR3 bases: TGCGCCAGCAGCTTCATAGCGGGGGGGCCTGACGGGGAGCTGTTTTTT. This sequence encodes CASSFIAGGPDGELFF.

The CDR3 nucleotides are TGTGCCAGCAGCCAAGCCCGGCCTAATTCACCCCTCCACTTT. It encodes CASSQARPNSPLHF. V and J are TRBV3-1 (or the pseudogene TRBV3-2) and TRBJ1-6, with D hard to call. Germline V gene sequence: CDR1 LGHDT, CDR2 YNNKEL (reference sequence). The CDR3 is 14 residues long. V lost 1 base and J 6 bases, leaving 7 bases between the germline ends.

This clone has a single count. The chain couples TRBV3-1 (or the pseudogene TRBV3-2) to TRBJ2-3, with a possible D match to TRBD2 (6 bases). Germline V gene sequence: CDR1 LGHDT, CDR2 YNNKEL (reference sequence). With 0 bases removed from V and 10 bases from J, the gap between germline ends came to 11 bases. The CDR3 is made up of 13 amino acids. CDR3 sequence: CASSQEGRDPQYF. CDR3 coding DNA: TGTGCCAGCAGCCAAGAGGGGCGGGATCCGCAGTATTTT.

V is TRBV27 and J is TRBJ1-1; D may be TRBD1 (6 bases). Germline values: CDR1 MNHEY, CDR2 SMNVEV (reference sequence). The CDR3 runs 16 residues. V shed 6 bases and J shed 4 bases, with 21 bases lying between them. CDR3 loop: CASRPDRYPTRTEAFF. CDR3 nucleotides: TGTGCCAGCAGACCCGACAGGTACCCAACCCGCACTGAAGCTTTCTTT.